One sample yielded the 30 T cell receptor beta chains listed below, sequenced in a study of regulatory T cells in long-lasting Graves disease. Described time point: newly diagnosed GD, antithyroid drugs for less than 3 months. Researchers made the TCR library from RNA that was extracted from PBMCs. HTBI primers from iRepertoire and Arm-PCR of CDR3 regions yielded the TCR beta libraries. TCRdb reanalysed the multiplex PCR reads using MiXCR and keeps one entry per CDR3 protein. The profile covers hundreds of thousands of distinct CDR3 sequences, with more than 10% appearing a single time and approximately 9% taken by the ten largest. The same specimen was also included in a second study, on T cells in Graves' hyperthyroidism and ophthalmopathy.

The specimen was peripheral blood mononuclear cells (PBMCs), collected at new diagnosis, from a patient treated with antithyroid drugs. These TCRs come from a woman in her 30s with Graves disease.

Many counts were recorded for this clonotype. The chain is built from TRBV6-2 or TRBV6-3 and TRBJ2-7; D unresolved. This CDR3 comprises 16 residues. Trimming cost V 2 bases and J 2 bases, with 16 bases left between them. The germline CDR1 and CDR2 sequences are MNHEY and SVGEGT. This CDR3 is CASSYKVAARTYEQYF. CDR3 nucleotide sequence: TGTGCCAGCAGTTACAAGGTAGCAGCGAGAACCTACGAGCAGTACTTC.

This clonotype was detected only a few times. V and J are TRBV7-2 and TRBJ1-2; 9 bases fit TRBD1. J gave up 6 bases and V 4 bases, and 12 bases lay outside the gene matches. This CDR3 region has 16 residues. Germline lookup yields CDR1 SGHTA and CDR2 FQGNSA. This chain's CDR3 is CASSSRDRVSGDGYTF. The CDR3 coding sequence is TGTGCCAGCAGCTCCCGGGACAGGGTTAGTGGAGATGGCTACACCTTC.

This clonotype was observed many times. Relative to the germline gene, one junction end is altered; a read error may explain this. This chain uses TRBV19 with TRBJ1-1; D remains unclear. This CDR3 has 11 residues. Germline CDR1 and CDR2: LNHDA and SQIVND (reference sequence). CDR3 region: CASSIYTEAFF. CDR3 coding DNA: TGTGCCAGTAGTATATACACAGAAGCTTTCTTT.

This clonotype occurred many times. The V gene is TRBV6-2 or TRBV6-3, the J gene TRBJ2-1; 10 nucleotides match TRBD2. The germline CDR1 and CDR2 sequences are MNHEY and SVGEGT. V dropped 10 bases and J dropped 8; count of bases not matched to a gene: 11. This CDR3 region has 14 residues. CDR3 DNA: TGTGCCACCCGGGGAAGCGGGAGGGGCCATGAGCAGTTCTTC. It specifies CATRGSGRGHEQFF.

This clonotype was counted many times. V is TRBV5-1 and J is TRBJ2-3; 7 bases fit TRBD1. Per germline, CDR1 SGHRS and CDR2 YFSETQ. This CDR3 spans 14 amino acids. The J segment lost 0 bases and the V segment lost 6 bases, leaving 4 bases of the junction unmatched. CDR3 bases: TGCGCCAGCAAATGGGACAGTAGCACAGATACGCAGTATTTT. Protein sequence: CASKWDSSTDTQYF.

Ten or more counts support this clonotype. V usage is TRBV10-3 and J usage is TRBJ2-7, with 8 bases that match TRBD2. Germline CDR1 reads ENHRY; CDR2 reads SYGVKD. The CDR3 runs to 14 residues. Unmatched junction bases numbered 7, after V lost 6 bases and J lost 3 bases. The CDR3 DNA reads as TGTGCCATCAGCACCGGGACTAGTCTCTACGAGCAGTACTTC. This encodes CAISTGTSLYEQYF.

This clonotype was detected a few times. A junction boundary mismatches the germline segment, possibly from a read error. The rearrangement links TRBV19 to TRBJ1-2; D might be TRBD1 (5 bases). From germline, CDR1 is LNHDA and CDR2 SQIVND (reference sequence). CDR3 length equals 12 residues. CDR3 nucleotides: TGTGCCAGTCGGTATCAGGGCTATGTCTACACCTTC. Its translation is CASRYQGYVYTF.

This clonotype occurred a few times. This chain links TRBV19 with TRBJ1-1; TRBD1 is a possible D gene (5 bases). Looked up from germline, CDR1 is LNHDA and CDR2 is SQIVND (reference sequence). The CDR3 length is 14 residues. V lost 6 bases, J lost 0 bases, and 11 bases lay in between. CDR3 loop: CASRYRQMNTEAFF. The CDR3 region has the DNA TGTGCCAGTAGGTACAGGCAGATGAACACTGAAGCTTTCTTT.

This clonotype was counted ten times or more. The V and J genes are TRBV30 and TRBJ2-5; tentatively, D is TRBD1 or TRBD2 (5 bases each). Trimming removed 0 bases from V and 7 bases from J, with 12 bases in between. The CDR3 is 13 amino acids. CDR1 is GTSNPN, CDR2 SVGIG, per germline (reference sequence). The CDR3 spells CAWSVNVGGTQYF. The CDR3 nucleotides read TGTGCCTGGAGTGTAAATGTTGGGGGGACCCAGTACTTC.

The V and J genes are TRBV20-1 and TRBJ1-1; the D is unclear. The V end was cut by 5 bases, the J end by 2 bases, with 15 bases between. The germline V gene encodes CDR1 DFQATT and CDR2 SNEGSKA (reference sequence). The CDR3 is made up of 14 amino acids. This CDR3 reads CSAPQEFVNTEAFF. The CDR3 DNA sequence: TGCAGTGCTCCGCAGGAATTCGTCAACACTGAAGCTTTCTTT.

For this clonotype: Lacking the conserved final phenylalanine or tryptophan, this CDR3 likely reflects a read error. V gene TRBV29-1 combines with J gene TRBJ2-7; 12 bases agree with TRBD2. The CDR3 totals 14 residues. V dropped 3 bases and J dropped 4; count of bases not matched to a gene: 4. CDR1 SQVTM and CDR2 ANQGSEA come from the germline V gene. The CDR3 DNA follows: TGCAGCGTTGAGGTCCTAGCGGGAGGGTACGAGCAGTACTCC. Translated: CSVEVLAGGYEQYS.

This chain uses TRBV7-2 with TRBJ2-2, with D possibly being TRBD1 (5 bases). The CDR3 runs to 15 residues. CDR1 is SGHTA and CDR2 is FQGNSA in the germline V gene. V was cut by 5 bases and J by 4 bases, with 14 bases left in between. Written as DNA, the CDR3 is TGTGCCAGCAGCCCAGGGTACAGTAGCACCGGGGAGCTGTTTTTT. This translates into CASSPGYSSTGELFF.

This clonotype was picked up many times. The CDR3 spells CASSLRLAGNTDTQYF. CDR3 sequence (DNA): TGTGCCAGCAGCTTAAGACTAGCGGGGAACACAGATACGCAGTATTTT. V usage is TRBV13 and J usage is TRBJ2-3, with TRBD2 matching 11 bases. V lost 2 bases to trimming and J lost 2 bases; unmatched junction nucleotides: 3. The CDR3 has 16 residues. The germline CDR1 and CDR2 sequences are PRHDT and FYEKMQ (reference sequence).

In this sample, this clonotype turned up many times. The V call is TRBV11-3, the J call TRBJ2-1; 9 bases are shared with TRBD2. Germline CDR1 reads SGHNT; CDR2 reads YENEEA. V lost 5 bases to trimming and J lost 6 bases; unmatched junction nucleotides: 14. CDR3 length: 17 residues. The CDR3 region is CASSAQTSGLPGNEQFF. The CDR3 DNA follows: TGTGCCAGCAGCGCACAAACTAGCGGGCTGCCGGGCAATGAGCAGTTCTTC. The variable domain in full, completed from reference TRBV11-3 and TRBJ2-1, reads EAGVVQSPRYKIIEKKQPVAFWCNPISGHNTLYWYLQNLGQGPELLIRYENEEAVDDSQLPKDRFSAERLKGVDSTLKIQPAELGDSAVYLCASSAQTSGLPGNEQFFGPGTRLTVL.

This chain connects TRBV28 to TRBJ2-7; 7 bases are shared with TRBD1. CDR1 is MDHEN, CDR2 SYDVKM, per germline. The CDR3 has 14 residues. The trim removed 8 bases at V and 2 bases at J, leaving 9 bases unmatched. This CDR3 is CASGPGQWTYEQYF. The CDR3 DNA follows: TGTGCCAGCGGTCCGGGACAGTGGACCTACGAGCAGTACTTC.

This chain connects TRBV6-1 to TRBJ1-4, with 7 bases fitting TRBD1. There are 18 residues in the CDR3. CDR1 and CDR2 from the germline V gene are MNHNS and SASEGT. V shed 5 bases and J 0 bases; nucleotides not matched to a gene: 12. The CDR3 loop reads CASSKRRDRTATNEKLFF. CDR3 nucleotides: TGTGCCAGCAGTAAACGCCGGGACAGAACTGCAACTAATGAAAAACTGTTTTTT.

The rearrangement links TRBV4-1 to TRBJ2-1; 9 bases align to TRBD2. The V gene end was trimmed by 1 base and the J gene end by 4 bases; junction bases not matched to a gene: 5. The germline V gene has CDR1 MGHRA and CDR2 YSYEKL. This CDR3 region has 16 residues. DNA of the CDR3: TGCGCCAGCAGCCAAGTCATACTAGCGGGTTACAATGAGCAGTTCTTC. This sequence encodes CASSQVILAGYNEQFF.

This clonotype occurred many times. The CDR3 loop is CASSPLLSANTGELFF. In DNA, the CDR3 is TGTGCCAGCAGCCCACTTCTGAGCGCGAACACCGGGGAGCTGTTTTTT. V is TRBV7-9 and J is TRBJ2-2; D gene uncertain. CDR1 is SEHNR and CDR2 is FQNEAQ in the germline V gene (reference sequence). The V end was cut by 5 bases, the J end by 0 bases, with 13 bases between. The CDR3 runs to 16 residues.

This clonotype came up many times. This chain connects TRBV2 to TRBJ2-6; TRBD1 is a possible D gene (6 bases). Germline V gene data show CDR1 as SNHLY and CDR2 as FYNNEI. Trimming cost V 6 bases and J 0 bases, with 9 bases left between them. This CDR3 spans 15 amino acids. CDR3 amino acids: CASSGQSSGANVLTF. CDR3 in DNA: TGTGCCAGCAGCGGACAGTCCTCTGGGGCCAACGTCCTGACTTTC.

Of note for this clonotype: A single base is all that separates this from a far larger clone, so a read error is likely. The chain is built from TRBV2 and TRBJ2-5; TRBD1 agrees at 10 bases. CDR1 and CDR2 from the germline V gene are SNHLY and FYNNEI. The trim removed 8 bases at V and 11 bases at J, leaving 26 bases unmatched. CDR3 size: 18 residues. In nucleotides, the CDR3 is TGTGCCAGCGGGGCGGGGACAGGGGCCGATCCGACGGGCGATGAGCAGTACTTC. Amino acids: CASGAGTGADPTGDEQYF.

About this clonotype: A much larger clone sits a single nucleotide away, making a read error possible. The chain has TRBV29-1 and TRBJ2-1; D is possibly TRBD1 (6 bases). Germline V gene lookup returns CDR1 SQVTM and CDR2 ANQGSEA. CDR3 length: 15 residues. Trimming pared 2 bases from V and 2 bases from J, leaving 13 bases between. CDR3 in amino acids: CSVERGLSPYNEQFF. The DNA for the CDR3 is TGCAGCGTTGAAAGGGGGTTGAGCCCCTACAATGAGCAGTTCTTC.

This clonotype was counted at least ten times. The V gene is TRBV6-1, the J gene TRBJ2-2, with no clear D. The CDR3 is made up of 14 amino acids. CDR1 is MNHNS and CDR2 is SASEGT in the germline V gene. V lost 7 bases and J lost 4, with 13 bases in between. CDR3 coding DNA: TGTGCCAGCAAAACGGCCAGGAGCACCGGGGAGCTGTTTTTT. Amino acids: CASKTARSTGELFF.

This clonotype has only a few counts. The chain recombines TRBV5-1 with TRBJ2-3; a possible D gene is TRBD2 (5 bases). Trimming left V 4 bases short and J 2 bases short, with 11 bases between. CDR3 length: 14 residues. CDR1 and CDR2 (germline): SGHRS, YFSETQ. In DNA form, the CDR3 reads TGCGCCAGCAGCGGAGAGGGTCCCACAGATACGCAGTATTTT. The encoded protein is CASSGEGPTDTQYF.

At least ten counts were recorded for this clonotype. V and J are TRBV18 and TRBJ1-1; D gene unclear. CDR1 and CDR2 (germline): KGHSH, LQKENI. V dropped 4 bases and J dropped 4 bases, with 10 bases sitting between them. The CDR3 length is 13 residues. The CDR3 reads CASSQASGTEAFF. CDR3 nucleotides: TGTGCCAGCTCACAGGCTTCGGGCACTGAAGCTTTCTTT.

At least ten counts were recorded for this clonotype. V and J are TRBV27 and TRBJ2-7, with a possible D match to TRBD2 (7 bases). Germline V gene data show CDR1 as MNHEY and CDR2 as SMNVEV (reference sequence). The V end lost 2 bases, the J end lost 4 bases, and 15 bases lay between the germline ends. This CDR3 is 15 amino acids long. The CDR3 protein is CASSLRGGARYEQYF. For the CDR3, the DNA is TGTGCCAGCAGTTTAAGGGGGGGTGCCCGGTACGAGCAGTACTTC.

The sample holds many counts of this clonotype. The chain uses TRBV2 and TRBJ2-5; D is perhaps TRBD1 (5 bases). This CDR3 spans 12 amino acids. The germline V gene encodes CDR1 SNHLY and CDR2 FYNNEI. V lost 7 bases to trimming and J lost 0 bases, with 6 bases between them. The CDR3 protein is CASNRYQETQYF. The CDR3 DNA sequence: TGTGCCAGCAACAGGTACCAAGAGACCCAGTACTTC. The full variable domain, in which reference TRBV2 and TRBJ2-5 provide the parts outside the CDR3, is EPEVTQTPSHQVTQMGQEVILRCVPISNHLYFYWYRQILGQKVEFLVSFYNNEISEKSEIFDDQFSVERPDGSNFTLKIRSTKLEDSAMYFCASNRYQETQYFGPGTRLLVL.

V gene TRBV7-2 combines with J gene TRBJ2-1; 15 nucleotides match TRBD2. Germline trimming cut 3 bases from V and 6 bases from J; bases unmatched to any gene: 3. The CDR3 runs 16 residues. Per germline, CDR1 SGHTA and CDR2 FQGNSA. CDR3 sequence (DNA): TGTGCCAGCAGCTTCGGGACTAGCGGGAGGACCAATGAGCAGTTCTTC. Translation: CASSFGTSGRTNEQFF.

This clonotype appeared many times. J is TRBJ1-6 and V is TRBV20-1, with D hard to call. This CDR3 is 17 amino acids long. The V gene's germline CDR1 is DFQATT and CDR2 SNEGSKA (reference sequence). V gave up 1 base and J gave up 7 bases, with 20 bases separating them. The CDR3 DNA reads as TGCAGTGCTAGAGTAGTGGAGGGCCGGCTTCGGAATTCACCCCTCCACTTT. As protein: CSARVVEGRLRNSPLHF.

The V call is TRBV6-1, the J call TRBJ1-5, with a tentative D call TRBD1 (5 bases). Trimming removed 5 bases at V and 8 bases at J, with 22 bases between. Germline V gene sequence: CDR1 MNHNS, CDR2 SASEGT. The CDR3 runs to 16 residues. For the CDR3, the DNA is TGTGCCAGCAGTCCTCGGACATTTGAGTACGGGGAGCCCCAGCATTTT. Translated: CASSPRTFEYGEPQHF.

V usage is TRBV10-3 and J usage is TRBJ2-3; TRBD1 agrees at 8 bases. The CDR3 has 15 residues. Germline lookup yields CDR1 ENHRY and CDR2 SYGVKD. V was pared by 7 bases and J by 2 bases, with 8 bases of the junction left unmatched. The CDR3 sequence: CAIKTRGLVTDTQYF. CDR3 DNA sequence: TGTGCCATCAAAACCAGGGGGCTTGTCACAGATACGCAGTATTTT.